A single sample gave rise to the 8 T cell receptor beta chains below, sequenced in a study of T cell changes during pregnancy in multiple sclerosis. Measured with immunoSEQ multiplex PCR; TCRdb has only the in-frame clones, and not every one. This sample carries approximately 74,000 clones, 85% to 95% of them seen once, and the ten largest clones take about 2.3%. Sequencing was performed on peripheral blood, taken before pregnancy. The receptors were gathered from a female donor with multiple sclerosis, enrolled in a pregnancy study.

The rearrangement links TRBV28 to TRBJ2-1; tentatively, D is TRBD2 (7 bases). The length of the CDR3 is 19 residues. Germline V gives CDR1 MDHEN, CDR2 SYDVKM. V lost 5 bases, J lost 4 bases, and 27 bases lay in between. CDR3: CASSPRGGGFSGKYNEQFF. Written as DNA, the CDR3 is TGTGCCAGCAGTCCGAGGGGAGGGGGGTTCAGCGGGAAATACAATGAGCAGTTCTTC. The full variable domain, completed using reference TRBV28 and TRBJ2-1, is DVKVTQSSRYLVKRTGEKVFLECVQDMDHENMFWYRQDPGLGLRLIYFSYDVKMKEKGDIPEGYSVSREKKERFSLILESASTNQTSMYLCASSPRGGGFSGKYNEQFFGPGTRLTVL.

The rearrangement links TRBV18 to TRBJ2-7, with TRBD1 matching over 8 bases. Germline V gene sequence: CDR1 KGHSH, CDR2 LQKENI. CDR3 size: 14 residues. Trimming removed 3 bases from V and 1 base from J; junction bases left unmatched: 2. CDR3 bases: TGTGCCAGCTCACCCGGGACAGGTTCCTACGAGCAGTACTTC. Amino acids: CASSPGTGSYEQYF.

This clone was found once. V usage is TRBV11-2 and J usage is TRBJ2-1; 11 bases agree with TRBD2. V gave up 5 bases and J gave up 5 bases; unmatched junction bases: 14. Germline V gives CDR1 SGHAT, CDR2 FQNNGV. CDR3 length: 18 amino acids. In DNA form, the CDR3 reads TGTGCCAGCAGCCAGAGAAAGACGGGACTAGCGGTTAACAATGAGCAGTTCTTC. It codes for CASSQRKTGLAVNNEQFF.

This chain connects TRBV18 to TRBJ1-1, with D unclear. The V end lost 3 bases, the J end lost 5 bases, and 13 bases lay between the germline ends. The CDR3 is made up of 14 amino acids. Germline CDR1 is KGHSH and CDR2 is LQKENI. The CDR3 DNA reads TGTGCCAGCTCACCCGTCCGGGGTTGGACTGAAGCTTTCTTT. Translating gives CASSPVRGWTEAFF.

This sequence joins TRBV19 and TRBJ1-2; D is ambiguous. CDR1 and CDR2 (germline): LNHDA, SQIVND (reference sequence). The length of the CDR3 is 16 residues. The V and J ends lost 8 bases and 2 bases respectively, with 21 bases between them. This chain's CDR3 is CASRDGRTVPNYGYTF. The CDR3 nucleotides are TGTGCCAGTCGGGATGGGCGTACCGTCCCCAACTATGGCTACACCTTC.

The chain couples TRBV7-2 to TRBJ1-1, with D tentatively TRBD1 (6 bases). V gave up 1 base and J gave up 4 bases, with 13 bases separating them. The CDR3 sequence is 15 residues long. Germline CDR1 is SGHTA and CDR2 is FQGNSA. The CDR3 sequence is CASSLVARGFTEAFF. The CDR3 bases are TGTGCCAGCAGCTTAGTGGCCAGGGGATTCACTGAAGCTTTCTTT.

CDR3 coding DNA: TGCGCCAGCAGCCCGACCGGGACAGGGTCCACAGATACGCAGTATTTT. Its translation is CASSPTGTGSTDTQYF. The gene calls are TRBV5-1 and TRBJ2-3, with TRBD1 matching 9 bases. V was pared by 4 bases and J by 2 bases, with 8 bases of the junction left unmatched. The CDR3 is made up of 16 amino acids. Per germline, CDR1 SGHRS and CDR2 YFSETQ.

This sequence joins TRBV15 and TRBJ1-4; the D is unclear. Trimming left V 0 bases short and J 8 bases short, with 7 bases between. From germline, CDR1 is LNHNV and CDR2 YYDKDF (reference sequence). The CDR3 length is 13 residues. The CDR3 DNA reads TGTGCCACCAGCAGAGATCCGGGGGAAAAACTGTTTTTT. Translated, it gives CATSRDPGEKLFF.